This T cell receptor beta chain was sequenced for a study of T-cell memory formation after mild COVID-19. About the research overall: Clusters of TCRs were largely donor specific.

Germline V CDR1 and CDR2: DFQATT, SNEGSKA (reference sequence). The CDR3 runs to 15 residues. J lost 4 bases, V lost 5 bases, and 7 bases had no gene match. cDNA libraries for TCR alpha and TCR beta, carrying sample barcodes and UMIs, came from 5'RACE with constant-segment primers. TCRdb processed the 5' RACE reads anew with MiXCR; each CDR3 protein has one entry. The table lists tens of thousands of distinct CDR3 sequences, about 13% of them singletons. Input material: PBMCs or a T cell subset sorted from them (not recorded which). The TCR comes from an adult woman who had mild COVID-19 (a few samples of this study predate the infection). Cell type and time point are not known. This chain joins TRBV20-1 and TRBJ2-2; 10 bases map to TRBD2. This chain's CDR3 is CSAEKREGLTGELFF. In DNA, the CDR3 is TGCAGTGCTGAGAAGCGGGAGGGCCTCACCGGGGAGCTGTTTTTT.